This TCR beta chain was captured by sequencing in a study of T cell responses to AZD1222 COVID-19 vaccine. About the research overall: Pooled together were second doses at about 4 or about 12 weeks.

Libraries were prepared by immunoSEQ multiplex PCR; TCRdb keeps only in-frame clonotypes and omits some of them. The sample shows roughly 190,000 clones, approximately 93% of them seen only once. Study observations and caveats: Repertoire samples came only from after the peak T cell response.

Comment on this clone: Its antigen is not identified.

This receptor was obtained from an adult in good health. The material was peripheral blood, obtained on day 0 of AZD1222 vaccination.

This chain's CDR3 is CASSLAPSPPQETQYF. The CDR3 nucleotides are TGTGCCAGCAGCTTAGCCCCATCTCCCCCACAAGAGACCCAGTACTTC. The chain uses TRBV7-7 and TRBJ2-5; D is ambiguous. The germline V gene encodes CDR1 SSHAT and CDR2 FNYEAQ (reference sequence). CDR3 size: 16 residues. V was pared by 0 bases and J by 2 bases, with 13 bases between.